This TCR beta chain was identified in a study of blood T cell repertoires in COVID-19. The protocol was immunoSEQ multiplex PCR, while the TCRdb copy is restricted to in-frame clones and leaves out a portion. This table holds roughly 190,000 clones, 82% found once. The sequence came from a man aged 35 to 55 who had recovered from COVID-19. Sequences were obtained from PBMCs or T cells enriched from blood (not recorded which).

DNA of the CDR3: TGCGCCAGCAGCTTGAATCCAGCGGGAGCGGCAGAGACCCAGTACTTC. Translated, it gives CASSLNPAGAAETQYF. The chain carries TRBV5-1 and TRBJ2-5, with 8 bases lining up with TRBD2. CDR3 length: 16 residues. V was clipped by 1 base and J by 4 bases; unmatched bases: 9. Germline V gives CDR1 SGHRS, CDR2 YFSETQ. Drawing the rest from reference TRBV5-1 and TRBJ2-5, the complete variable domain is KAGVTQTPRYLIKTRGQQVTLSCSPISGHRSVSWYQQTPGQGLQFLFEYFSETQRNKGNFPGRFSGRQFSNSRSEMNVSTLELGDSALYLCASSLNPAGAAETQYFGPGTRLLVL.